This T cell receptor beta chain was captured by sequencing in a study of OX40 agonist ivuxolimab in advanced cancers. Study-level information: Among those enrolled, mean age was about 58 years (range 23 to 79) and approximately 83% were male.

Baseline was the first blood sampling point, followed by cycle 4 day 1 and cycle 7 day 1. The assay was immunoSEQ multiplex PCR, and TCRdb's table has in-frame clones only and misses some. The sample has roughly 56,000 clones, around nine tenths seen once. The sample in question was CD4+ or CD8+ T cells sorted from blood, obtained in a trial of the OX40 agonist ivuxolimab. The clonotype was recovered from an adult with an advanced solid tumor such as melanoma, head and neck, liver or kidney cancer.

The CDR3 DNA follows: TGCGCCAGCAGCTTTAAAGGGATGAACACTGAAGCTTTCTTT. Encoded protein: CASSFKGMNTEAFF. The chain is built from TRBV5-1 and TRBJ1-1; unclear D gene. The CDR3 loop spans 14 amino acids. Germline CDR1 reads SGHRS; CDR2 reads YFSETQ. The V gene lost 2 bases and the J gene lost 0 bases, with 8 bases spanning the gap. Looking up the rest from reference TRBV5-1 and TRBJ1-1 gives the full variable domain: KAGVTQTPRYLIKTRGQQVTLSCSPISGHRSVSWYQQTPGQGLQFLFEYFSETQRNKGNFPGRFSGRQFSNSRSEMNVSTLELGDSALYLCASSFKGMNTEAFFGQGTRLTVV.